This T cell receptor (beta chain) was sequenced in a study of a mutant IDH1 vaccine in newly diagnosed glioma. Turning to the study itself: Weeks 1, 3, 5, 7, 11, 15, 19 and 23 were when patients received their eight vaccinations. Of treated patients, 62.5% were men and about 38% women, averaging 40.4 years. Therapy received beforehand was radiotherapy, temozolomide, or both, with most patients given both.

The V gene's germline CDR1 is MDHEN and CDR2 SYDVKM. The CDR3 is made up of 12 amino acids. Trimming removed 6 bases at V and 5 bases at J, with 10 bases between. Noted time point: week 5, during vaccination. Every vaccine dose comprised 300 ug of mutant IDH1 20-mer peptide plus topical imiquimod. Newly diagnosed WHO grade 3 or 4 IDH1-mutant, ATRX-lost astrocytomas were identified in the donors. With respect to this clone: The antigen remains undetermined.

The assay was immunoSEQ multiplex PCR, and TCRdb's table has in-frame clones only and misses some. The sample has under 70,000 clones, around 80% seen once. The source is a woman aged 50 to 65 with glioma. The chain recombines TRBV28 with TRBJ1-2, with D possibly being TRBD1 (5 bases). The starting material was PBMCs, obtained from a glioma patient whose treatment included an IDH1 peptide vaccine. CDR3 amino acids: CASSPGTYGYTF. DNA of the CDR3: TGTGCCAGCAGCCCTGGGACGTATGGCTACACCTTC.